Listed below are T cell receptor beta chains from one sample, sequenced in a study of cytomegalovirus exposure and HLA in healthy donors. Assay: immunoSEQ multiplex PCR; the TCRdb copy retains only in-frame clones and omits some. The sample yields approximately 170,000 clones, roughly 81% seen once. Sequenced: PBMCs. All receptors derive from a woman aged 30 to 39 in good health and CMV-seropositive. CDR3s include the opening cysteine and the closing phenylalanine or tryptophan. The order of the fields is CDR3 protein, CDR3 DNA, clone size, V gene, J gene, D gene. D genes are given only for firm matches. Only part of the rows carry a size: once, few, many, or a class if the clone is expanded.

CASSVTSGSYNEQFF	TGTGCCAGCAGTGTGACTAGCGGCTCATACAATGAGCAGTTCTTC	once	TRBV27	TRBJ2-1	TRBD2
CASSPQAPPTDTQYF	TGTGCCAGCAGCCCTCAGGCCCCTCCCACAGATACGCAGTATTTT	.	TRBV9	TRBJ2-3	.
CASSSVFGTGGNEQYF	TGTGCCAGCAGCTCTGTCTTCGGGACAGGGGGGAACGAGCAGTACTTC	once	TRBV5-4	TRBJ2-7	TRBD1
CASSRAGTTNYGYTF	TGTGCCAGTAGTAGGGCAGGTACAACTAACTATGGCTACACCTTC	.	TRBV19	TRBJ1-2	.
CASRPWTGDSDTQYF	TGTGCCAGCAGACCTTGGACAGGGGATTCAGATACGCAGTATTTT	.	TRBV5-4	TRBJ2-3	TRBD1
CASSSFRGSYEQYF	TGTGCCAGCAGCTCCTTCCGGGGTTCCTACGAGCAGTACTTC	.	TRBV11-2	TRBJ2-7	.
CASSWTERNTEAFF	TGTGCCAGCAGCTGGACAGAGAGAAACACTGAAGCTTTCTTT	.	TRBV2	TRBJ1-1	.
CASSLEKRERYNEQFF	TGTGCCAGCAGCTTAGAAAAGCGGGAGAGGTACAATGAGCAGTTCTTC	.	TRBV11-2	TRBJ2-1	TRBD2
CASRPRGRSSTEAFF	TGTGCCAGCCGGCCCAGGGGGCGATCGAGCACTGAAGCTTTCTTT	.	TRBV11-2	TRBJ1-1	TRBD1
CASSLSRVHEQYF	TGTGCCAGCAGTTTATCCAGGGTCCACGAGCAGTACTTC	few	TRBV27	TRBJ2-7	.
CASSPAGQGTQYF	TGTGCCAGCAGCCCAGCGGGCCAGGGGACCCAGTACTTC	.	TRBV7-2	TRBJ2-5	.
CASIAGGPGNEQFF	TGTGCCTCCATAGCGGGAGGGCCAGGCAATGAGCAGTTCTTC	few	TRBV27	TRBJ2-1	TRBD2
CASSRDTQYF	TGTGCCAGCAGTCGGGATACGCAGTATTTT	.	TRBV7-9	TRBJ2-3	.
CASSAGTGPAYQPQHF	TGTGCCAGCAGTGCCGGGACTGGGCCCGCCTATCAGCCCCAGCATTTT	.	TRBV27	TRBJ1-5	.
CASSQTGYEQYF	TGCGCCAGCAGCCAGACAGGCTACGAGCAGTACTTC	.	TRBV4-1	TRBJ2-7	.
CASSFIQGNGYTF	TGTGCCAGCAGTTTCATACAGGGGAATGGCTACACCTTC	.	TRBV27	TRBJ1-2	TRBD1
CATSRIGTGGYTF	TGTGCCACCAGCAGAATTGGGACAGGTGGCTACACCTTC	.	TRBV15	TRBJ1-2	TRBD1
CASSLWGDGALEKLFF	TGCGCCAGCAGCTTGTGGGGGGACGGTGCACTTGAAAAACTGTTTTTT	.	TRBV5-1	TRBJ1-4	.
CASSLRGRGYEQYF	TGTGCCAGCAGTTTGAGGGGGAGAGGCTACGAGCAGTACTTC	once	TRBV27	TRBJ2-7	.
CSVPQGSGGYTF	TGCAGCGTTCCCCAGGGGTCTGGTGGCTACACCTTC	few	TRBV29-1	TRBJ1-2	.